Each of the 26 T cell receptor beta chains below was sequenced from the same sample in a study of blood T cell repertoires in COVID-19. Generated by immunoSEQ multiplex PCR, the TCRdb table keeps only in-frame clones and is missing some. The table has 85,000 to 90,000 clones, roughly 90% seen once. The sequenced sample was peripheral blood. These receptors all come from a man at least 80 years old with active or convalescent COVID-19.

The count of this clone is one. The chain employs TRBV4-1 and TRBJ2-7; TRBD2 agrees at 14 bases. The V and J ends lost 1 base and 6 bases, in that order; junction bases with no gene match: 8. Germline loops: CDR1 MGHRA, CDR2 YSYEKL. The CDR3 extends over 17 amino acids. CDR3 nucleotide sequence: TGCGCCAGCAGCCAAGTACTGCCGGGACTAGCGGGAGTCGAGCAGTACTTC. This gives the protein CASSQVLPGLAGVEQYF.

This chain connects TRBV18 to TRBJ2-7, with TRBD1 identical over 7 bases. The CDR3 sequence is 15 residues long. Trimming removed 3 bases from V and 4 bases from J; junction bases left unmatched: 9. In germline, CDR1 is KGHSH, CDR2 LQKENI. The CDR3 coding sequence is TGTGCCAGCTCACCGAGGACAGGCGGAGATTACGAGCAGTACTTC. It is translated as CASSPRTGGDYEQYF.

This clone was counted only a few times. The chain employs TRBV7-2 and TRBJ1-1, with unresolved D. Trimming left V 2 bases short and J 0 bases short, with 7 bases between. The CDR3 is made up of 14 amino acids. From germline, CDR1 is SGHTA and CDR2 FQGNSA. CDR3 sequence (DNA): TGTGCCAGCAGCTTACGAGGCCTGAACACTGAAGCTTTCTTT. Translated: CASSLRGLNTEAFF.

The V and J genes are TRBV4-2 and TRBJ1-6, with D possibly TRBD1 on 5 matching bases. This CDR3 has 14 amino acids. Trimming removed 4 bases at V and 10 bases at J, with 14 bases between. The germline V gene encodes CDR1 LGHNA and CDR2 YNFKEQ. CDR3 protein: CASSLGLQGSPLHF. The DNA for the CDR3 is TGTGCCAGCAGCCTGGGCCTTCAGGGATCACCCCTCCACTTT.

V and J are TRBV11-3 and TRBJ2-1; 7 nucleotides align to TRBD1. The CDR3 runs 15 residues. Per germline, CDR1 SGHNT and CDR2 YENEEA. Trimming took 5 bases from V and 3 from J; bases not matched to a gene: 7. CDR3 DNA sequence: TGTGCCAGCAGCCAATCCGGGACAGACTACAATGAGCAGTTCTTC. Protein product: CASSQSGTDYNEQFF.

This clone has just a few counts. The chain links TRBV3-1 (or the pseudogene TRBV3-2) to TRBJ2-1; no definite D call. The CDR3 runs 17 residues. CDR1 is LGHDT and CDR2 is YNNKEL in the germline V gene (reference sequence). The V end lost 5 bases, the J end lost 2 bases, and 19 bases lay between the germline ends. CDR3 sequence reads: CASSELKDRGTYNEQFF. CDR3 in DNA: TGTGCCAGCAGCGAACTAAAGGATCGTGGAACCTACAATGAGCAGTTCTTC.

The chain links TRBV11-1 to TRBJ1-3; D is undetermined. The germline gives CDR1 SGHAT, CDR2 FQDESV (reference sequence). The CDR3 has 14 amino acids. V was pared by 5 bases and J by 2 bases, with 10 bases between. The CDR3, as DNA: TGTGCCAGCAGCCTGAAAGAGACTGGAAACACCATATATTTT. Translating gives CASSLKETGNTIYF.

The chain links TRBV24-1 to TRBJ1-2; 8 bases fit TRBD1. This CDR3 has 14 residues. Trimming cost V 3 bases and J 8 bases; bases outside gene matches: 7. Germline lookup yields CDR1 KGHDR and CDR2 SFDVKD. The DNA for the CDR3 is TGTGCCACCAGTGATGCCACAGGGGGAGGCGGCTACACCTTC. Translating it yields CATSDATGGGGYTF.

This clone was seen only once. The rearrangement joins TRBV7-8 to TRBJ1-5, with D possibly matching TRBD1 (5 bases). The V end lost 1 base, the J end lost 5 bases, and 18 bases lay between the germline ends. Germline V lookup: CDR1 SGHVS, CDR2 FQNEAQ. The CDR3 runs to 17 residues. CDR3 region: CASSLEGRRVGYQPQHF. CDR3 bases: TGTGCCAGCAGCTTAGAAGGTCGCAGGGTTGGGTATCAGCCCCAGCATTTT.

The CDR3 is CASSEAHTNTGELFF. The CDR3 DNA reads TGTGCCAGCAGTGAAGCGCACACGAACACCGGGGAGCTGTTTTTT. The genes are TRBV6-1 and TRBJ2-2, with unresolved D. CDR1 and CDR2 (germline): MNHNS, SASEGT. The CDR3 length is 15 residues. The ends were cut back, 0 bases at V and 0 bases at J, with 5 bases in the middle.

V is TRBV6-4 and J is TRBJ1-1, with 8 bases fitting TRBD1. V lost 2 bases, J lost 10 bases, and 0 bases stayed unmatched. Germline V gene lookup returns CDR1 MRHNA and CDR2 SNTAGT. The CDR3 consists of 11 residues. CDR3 loop: CASSDGTGAFF. DNA for the CDR3: TGTGCCAGCAGTGACGGGACAGGAGCTTTCTTT.

The chain carries TRBV25-1 and TRBJ1-1, with 9 bases matching TRBD1. This CDR3 is 17 amino acids long. The germline V gene encodes CDR1 MGHDK and CDR2 SYGVNS. V gave up 0 bases and J gave up 4 bases; unmatched junction bases: 9. The CDR3 protein is CASSEYGDDRGGTEAFF. In DNA form, the CDR3 reads TGTGCCAGCAGTGAATACGGGGATGACAGGGGGGGCACTGAAGCTTTCTTT.

The chain links TRBV9 to TRBJ2-1, with a tentative D call TRBD1 (6 bases). The length of the CDR3 is 15 residues. Deletions cut 0 bases from V and 0 bases from J, with 7 bases between. Germline V lookup: CDR1 SGDLS, CDR2 YYNGEE. Written as DNA, the CDR3 is TGTGCCAGCAGCGTAGTAGGGGGCTCCTACAATGAGCAGTTCTTC. Its translation: CASSVVGGSYNEQFF.

This chain uses TRBV3-1 (or the pseudogene TRBV3-2) with TRBJ1-2; D unclear. The germline CDR1 and CDR2 sequences are LGHDT and YNNKEL (reference sequence). This CDR3 is 13 amino acids long. V was clipped by 2 bases and J by 7 bases, with 11 bases between them. The CDR3 sequence: CASSQHSSSGYTF. For the CDR3, the DNA is TGTGCCAGCAGCCAACACAGCTCCTCTGGCTACACCTTC.

The count of this clone is one. The genes are TRBV6-5 and TRBJ1-2, with TRBD1 matching over 12 bases. The germline V gene has CDR1 MNHEY and CDR2 SVGAGI. Trimming cost V 5 bases and J 7 bases; bases outside gene matches: 5. The CDR3 contains 14 residues. The CDR3, as DNA: TGTGCCAGCAGTCGGGACAGGGGGCGCTTTGGCTACACCTTC. Protein product: CASSRDRGRFGYTF.

The chain uses TRBV3-1 (or the pseudogene TRBV3-2) and TRBJ2-1; 10 bases map to TRBD2. J gave up 5 bases and V 6 bases, and 10 bases lay outside the gene matches. Germline V CDR1 and CDR2: LGHDT, YNNKEL (reference sequence). The CDR3 is 16 residues long. CDR3 bases: TGTGCCAGCAGACGCACTAGCGGGGTATGCAACAATGAGCAGTTCTTC. It yields the protein CASRRTSGVCNNEQFF.

This chain uses TRBV28 with TRBJ1-6; TRBD1 agrees at 8 bases. J was trimmed by 9 bases and V by 4 bases; bases with no gene match: 14. Germline V gene sequence: CDR1 MDHEN, CDR2 SYDVKM. The CDR3 sequence is 17 residues long. CDR3 in amino acids: CASSWARGQGAGSPLHF. In DNA, the CDR3 is TGTGCCAGCAGTTGGGCTAGGGGCCAGGGGGCGGGTTCACCCCTCCACTTT.

This clone was counted between two and nine times. One junction end disagrees with the germline gene, perhaps due to a read error. The genes are TRBV20-1 and TRBJ1-2; D is unclear. Germline values: CDR1 DFQATT, CDR2 SNEGSKA (reference sequence). This CDR3 contains 10 residues. In DNA form, the CDR3 reads TGCAGTGCTGGGGTGGAGGGCTACCTCTTC. It yields the protein CSAGVEGYLF.

V is TRBV5-1 and J is TRBJ1-4; 8 bases agree with TRBD1. This CDR3 spans 14 amino acids. Germline loops: CDR1 SGHRS, CDR2 YFSETQ. V lost 2 bases to trimming and J lost 7 bases; unmatched junction nucleotides: 4. The CDR3 DNA reads TGCGCCAGCAGCTTAGACAGGGGTGGTGAAAAACTGTTTTTT. This codes for CASSLDRGGEKLFF.

The V and J genes are TRBV10-3 and TRBJ2-1; D not certain. Germline assignment: CDR1 ENHRY and CDR2 SYGVKD. The CDR3 is 13 amino acids. V lost 6 bases and J 2 bases, leaving 8 bases between the germline ends. The CDR3 sequence: CAISGGPYNEQFF. The CDR3 coding sequence is TGTGCCATCAGCGGCGGCCCCTACAATGAGCAGTTCTTC.

The chain links TRBV4-3 to TRBJ1-1, with D possibly TRBD1 on 5 matching bases. Trimming shortened V by 4 bases and J by 1 base, and 16 bases separated the two germline ends. CDR1 and CDR2 (germline): LGHNA, YSLEER. The CDR3 extends over 16 amino acids. The CDR3 DNA reads TGCGCCAGCAGCCCTTCCCCACAGGCTTCGAACACTGAAGCTTTCTTT. It translates to CASSPSPQASNTEAFF.

The rearrangement joins TRBV7-9 to TRBJ2-7, with 10 bases fitting TRBD2. The CDR3 has 15 amino acids. Germline trimming cut 5 bases from V and 2 bases from J; bases unmatched to any gene: 6. The germline gives CDR1 SEHNR, CDR2 FQNEAQ (reference sequence). This chain's CDR3 is CASSIRTSGAYEQYF. As DNA, the CDR3 is TGTGCCAGCAGCATTCGGACTAGCGGAGCCTACGAGCAGTACTTC.

This clone was picked up a small number of times. The genes are TRBV27 and TRBJ2-5; 10 nucleotides align to TRBD1. This CDR3 spans 14 amino acids. The germline CDR1 and CDR2 sequences are MNHEY and SMNVEV (reference sequence). V lost 2 bases to trimming and J lost 4 bases; unmatched junction nucleotides: 1. CDR3 coding DNA: TGTGCCAGCAGTTTAGGACAGGGGGGAGAGACCCAGTACTTC. Translating gives CASSLGQGGETQYF.

This chain links TRBV5-1 with TRBJ2-6; D is possibly TRBD1 (6 bases). The CDR3 contains 15 residues. Germline V lookup: CDR1 SGHRS, CDR2 YFSETQ. Trimming left V 3 bases short and J 4 bases short, with 11 bases between. As DNA, the CDR3 is TGCGCCAGCAGCTCTCAGGGGACCGGGGCCAACGTCCTGACTTTC. Encoded protein: CASSSQGTGANVLTF.

This chain links TRBV3-1 (or the pseudogene TRBV3-2) with TRBJ2-7; 7 bases fit TRBD1. In germline, CDR1 is LGHDT, CDR2 YNNKEL (reference sequence). This CDR3 spans 13 amino acids. Trimming at V came to 4 bases and at J to 5 bases, leaving 5 bases not matched to a gene. This CDR3 is CASSPYRGHEQYF. CDR3 nucleotides: TGTGCCAGCAGCCCATACAGGGGTCACGAGCAGTACTTC.

The chain is built from TRBV10-3 and TRBJ2-1; D remains unclear. The CDR3 sequence is 13 residues long. Germline V gene lookup returns CDR1 ENHRY and CDR2 SYGVKD. Trimming stripped 5 bases from V and 5 bases from J, with 10 bases between. Written as DNA, the CDR3 is TGTGCCATCAGTCCCGGCACTAACAATGAGCAGTTCTTC. Amino acids: CAISPGTNNEQFF.